This is a list of T cell receptor beta chains from one sample in a study of blood T cell repertoires in COVID-19. Data came from immunoSEQ multiplex PCR; TCRdb stores just in-frame clones and leaves some out. Altogether about 360,000 clones are present, about four fifths being singletons, with the ten largest covering just under 3%. What was sequenced was peripheral blood. Source of these receptors: a man aged 30 to 39 with active or convalescent COVID-19. The CDR3 runs from the conserved cysteine through the conserved F or W. D genes are given only for firm matches. The listing skips clone size in some rows; elsewhere it reads once, few, many or a size class.

j_call v_call clone_size d_call cdr3_nt cdr3_aa
TRBJ1-1 TRBV2 few TRBD1 TGTGCCAGCACCTCCCCAGGGGGCATGAACACTGAAGCTTTCTTT CASTSPGGMNTEAFF
TRBJ2-2 TRBV18 . . TGTGCCAGCTCACCGACAGGAGACACCGGGGAGCTGTTTTTT CASSPTGDTGELFF
TRBJ2-7 TRBV7-2 . TRBD2 TGTGCCAGCAGCTTTCACGGGGGGAGCTCCTACGAGCAGTACTTC CASSFHGGSSYEQYF
TRBJ1-2 TRBV5-1 . TRBD1 TGCGCCAGCAGCCCCATAGGGGACAGGGTCTATGGCTACACCTTC CASSPIGDRVYGYTF
TRBJ1-1 TRBV12-3/TRBV12-4 . . TGTGCCAGCAGGGGAGGGTCCGGCACTGAAGCTTTCTTT CASRGGSGTEAFF
TRBJ1-1 TRBV7-3 . . TGTGCCAGCAGCTTAGAGGAGGCGGGAAACACTGAAGCTTTCTTT CASSLEEAGNTEAFF
TRBJ2-1 TRBV5-4 . TRBD2 TGTGCCAGCAGCGGACTAGCGGGAGGGAAGGAGCAGTTCTTC CASSGLAGGKEQFF
TRBJ2-3 TRBV7-2 . . TGTGCCAGCAGCTTAGGCGGCCCGAGCACAGATACGCAGTATTTT CASSLGGPSTDTQYF
TRBJ2-7 TRBV9 few TRBD2 TGTGCCAGCGGTAGCGGGGGATCGGGGCAGTACTTC CASGSGGSGQYF
TRBJ2-2 TRBV11-3 . TRBD1 TGTGCCAGTAAACAGGGGGTGGGGACCGGGGAGCTGTTTTTT CASKQGVGTGELFF
TRBJ1-6 TRBV11-2 . . TGTGCCAGCAGCTTCAGGGGCGCAGATAATTCACCCCTCCACTTT CASSFRGADNSPLHF
TRBJ2-7 TRBV4-1 . . TGCGCCAGCAGCCAAGATATGTTTGCCAGAGGGATACAGTACTTC CASSQDMFARGIQYF
TRBJ1-2 TRBV19 few . TGTGCCAGTAGTATACGGACAGACTATGGCTACACCTTC CASSIRTDYGYTF
TRBJ1-5 TRBV10-3 . . TGTGCCATCAGTGAGACAGGGTTAGGCAATCAGCCCCAGCATTTT CAISETGLGNQPQHF
TRBJ1-3 TRBV6-6 few TRBD1 TGTGCCAGCAGTGTTGACAGGGGCTCTGGAAACACCATATATTTT CASSVDRGSGNTIYF
TRBJ2-2 TRBV7-3 . . TGTGCCAGCAGCTTAGCGCAGGGGTACACCGGGGAGCTGTTTTTT CASSLAQGYTGELFF
TRBJ1-1 TRBV9 . . TGTGCCAGCAGCGCGACGGGGGGGAAGAACACTGAAGCTTTCTTT CASSATGGKNTEAFF
TRBJ1-2 TRBV12-2 . . TGTGCAAGTCGCTTCGTCACTCTCAACTATGGCTACACCTTC CASRFVTLNYGYTF
TRBJ2-3 TRBV5-4 . TRBD2 TGTGCCAGCAGCTCCCCGGGACTAGCGCGGGTTGGTACGCAGTATTTT CASSSPGLARVGTQYF
TRBJ1-6 TRBV3-1/TRBV3-2 . . TGTGCCAGCAGCACCACTACAGGGTCTAATTCACCCCTCCACTTT CASSTTTGSNSPLHF
TRBJ2-7 TRBV5-1 few TRBD2 TGCGCCAGCAGCATGGGGGGACTAGCCCCTTACGAGCAGTACTTC CASSMGGLAPYEQYF
TRBJ1-2 TRBV5-4 . . TGTGCCAGCAGCTTGGAAGGGGCTCGTGGCTACACCTTC CASSLEGARGYTF
TRBJ2-6 TRBV4-2 once . TGTGCCAGCAGCCAAGATCCCAGATCCGGGGCCAACGTCCTGACTTTC CASSQDPRSGANVLTF
TRBJ2-7 TRBV7-2 . TRBD2 TGTGCCAGCAGCTATACCCTAGCGGGAGTATACGAGCAGTACTTC CASSYTLAGVYEQYF
TRBJ2-5 TRBV19 few TRBD2 TGTGCCAGTAGTGGGACTAGCCAAGAGACCCAGTACTTC CASSGTSQETQYF
TRBJ1-2 TRBV7-2 . . TGTGCCAGCAGCTTAGGCGGGGTTAACTATGGCTACACCTTC CASSLGGVNYGYTF
TRBJ2-3 TRBV24-1 . . TGTGCCACCAGGGGAGACTCGGTCGGCACAGATACGCAGTATTTT CATRGDSVGTDTQYF
TRBJ2-1 TRBV12-5 . TRBD2 TGTGCTAGTGGTTTCCGGACTAGCGCATACAATGAGCAGTTCTTC CASGFRTSAYNEQFF
TRBJ2-1 TRBV3-1/TRBV3-2 . . TGTGCCAGCAGCCAAGCAGCAAGGGAGAGGTTCGATGAGCAGTTCTTC CASSQAARERFDEQFF
TRBJ1-2 TRBV28 few . TGTGCCAGCACCCTGCCGGGAGGGAGGAATGGCTACACCTTC CASTLPGGRNGYTF
TRBJ1-2 TRBV5-5 once . TGTGCCAGTGGACCGGCGGGGGCTGGCTATGGCTACACCTTC CASGPAGAGYGYTF
TRBJ2-7 TRBV5-6 . TRBD2 TGTGCCAGCAGCTTGCGGGCTAGCGGGAGGGCGAGCTCCTACGAGCAGTACTTC CASSLRASGRASSYEQYF
TRBJ1-6 TRBV27 . . TGTGCCAGCAGTTTACGGGGAAGCTCCTATAATTCACCCCTCCACTTT CASSLRGSSYNSPLHF
TRBJ1-2 TRBV12-3/TRBV12-4 . TRBD1 TGTGCCAGCAGTTCCGACAGGGACTATGGCTACACCTTC CASSSDRDYGYTF
TRBJ1-1 TRBV3-1/TRBV3-2 few . TGTGCCAGCAGCCTGACCGCTAGCAACACTGAAGCTTTCTTT CASSLTASNTEAFF
TRBJ1-2 TRBV5-8 . TRBD1 TGTGCCAGCAGCCCCACCTCAGGGGGAACCCTCTATGGCTACACCTTC CASSPTSGGTLYGYTF
TRBJ1-2 TRBV12-3/TRBV12-4 few TRBD1 TGTGCCAGCAGCGGGACAGGGTATGGCTACACCTTC CASSGTGYGYTF
TRBJ1-3 TRBV4-1 . . TGCGCCAGCCGCCCTCATCTCAGGGAATTTTCTGGAAACACCATATATTTT CASRPHLREFSGNTIYF
TRBJ2-1 TRBV5-4 . TRBD2 TGTGCCAGCAGCCGGACTAGCGGGAGGGCTGAGCAGTTCTTC CASSRTSGRAEQFF
TRBJ1-1 TRBV4-1 . TRBD1 TGCGCCAGCAGCCAAGATCTTTGGGCAGGGGGCACTGAAGCTTTCTTT CASSQDLWAGGTEAFF
TRBJ2-3 TRBV6-4 . TRBD2 TGTGCCAGCAAGATTAGCGGGGCCCTCACAGATACGCAGTATTTT CASKISGALTDTQYF
TRBJ2-7 TRBV6-5 . TRBD1 TGTGCCAGCAGCCCCTCCCGACAGGGGGCAAACGAGCAGTACTTC CASSPSRQGANEQYF
TRBJ2-5 TRBV19 . TRBD2 TGTGCCAGTAGTACAGCGGGGGGGCCAGAGACCCAGTACTTC CASSTAGGPETQYF
TRBJ1-3 TRBV18 . . TGTGCCAGCTCACGCAACCCAGGTGACTCTGGAAACACCATATATTTT CASSRNPGDSGNTIYF
TRBJ2-7 TRBV2 . . TGTGCCAGCCCAACCTCACGGGAGCAGTACTTC CASPTSREQYF
TRBJ1-2 TRBV7-9 . . TGTGCCAGCAGCGCCCTCCGGGACTTGGATGGCTACACCTTC CASSALRDLDGYTF
TRBJ2-7 TRBV6-6 . TRBD2 TGTGCCAGCTGTCATAGCGGGAGGGCCGAGTACGAGCAGTACTTC CASCHSGRAEYEQYF
TRBJ2-7 TRBV10-2 . . TGCGCCAGCAGTGAGATCACAGGGACCCTGGTGGAGCAGTACTTC CASSEITGTLVEQYF
TRBJ2-1 TRBV13 . TRBD2 TGTGCCAGCAGCTTAGGGGGACTAGCGAGGAGCTCCTACAATGAGCAGTTCTTC CASSLGGLARSSYNEQFF
TRBJ2-1 TRBV3-1/TRBV3-2 . TRBD1 TGTGCCAGCAGCCAGATCGACAGGGGGCCGTACAATGAGCAGTTCTTC CASSQIDRGPYNEQFF
TRBJ2-5 TRBV28 . TRBD2 TGTGCCAGCGAAACCGGGACTAGTTCCTCCCAAGAGACCCAGTACTTC CASETGTSSSQETQYF
TRBJ1-2 TRBV5-4 few . TGTGCCAGCAGGGGAGGTGGGGGAGATGGCTACACCTTC CASRGGGGDGYTF